The 28 T cell receptor beta chains below all came from one sample that was sequenced in a study of T cell changes during pregnancy in multiple sclerosis. Produced via immunoSEQ multiplex PCR; TCRdb's table is partial and in-frame only. The table lists 40,000 to 55,000 clones, approximately 91% of them singletons. This material consisted of CD4+ T cells from peripheral blood mononuclear cells, taken in the second trimester of pregnancy. These receptors were collected from a female donor with multiple sclerosis, enrolled in a pregnancy study.

The chain joins TRBV11-2 to TRBJ2-1, with 9 bases matching TRBD1. The CDR3 is 15 amino acids. V was pared by 2 bases and J by 9 bases, with 8 bases of the junction left unmatched. Germline lookup yields CDR1 SGHAT and CDR2 FQNNGV. For the CDR3, the DNA is TGTGCCAGCAGCTTATCCGGACAGGGGAGACCTGAGCAGTTCTTC. Translation gives CASSLSGQGRPEQFF.

J is TRBJ1-2 and V is TRBV7-6; tentatively, D is TRBD1 (5 bases). CDR3 length: 13 residues. Germline CDR1 reads SGHVS; CDR2 reads FNYEAQ. Trimming took 4 bases from V and 6 from J, leaving 12 bases between them. CDR3 in amino acids: CASSSAGGDGYTF. In DNA, the CDR3 is TGTGCCAGCAGCTCCGCCGGGGGGGATGGCTACACCTTC.

The chain has TRBV7-2 and TRBJ2-2, with D possibly TRBD1 on 7 matching bases. Germline V gene lookup returns CDR1 SGHTA and CDR2 FQGNSA. V lost 5 bases to trimming and J lost 7 bases, with 14 bases between them. CDR3 length: 14 amino acids. CDR3 sequence (DNA): TGTGCCAGCAGCGCCCGACAGGGAGGCGGGGAGCTGTTTTTT. Amino acids: CASSARQGGGELFF.

This rearrangement joins TRBV5-4 to TRBJ1-3, with TRBD1 matching 7 bases. V lost 5 bases, J lost 2 bases, and 10 bases stayed unmatched. The CDR3 extends over 16 amino acids. The V gene's germline CDR1 is SGHNT and CDR2 YYREEE (reference sequence). The DNA of the CDR3 is TGTGCCAGCAGTCCCGCCCTAGGGGGCCCTGGAAACACCATATATTTT. It codes for CASSPALGGPGNTIYF.

The chain combines TRBV2 with TRBJ1-1; TRBD1 agrees at 7 bases. The length of the CDR3 is 20 residues. Germline-derived CDR1 and CDR2 are SNHLY and FYNNEI. The trim removed 8 bases at V and 0 bases at J, leaving 24 bases unmatched. For the CDR3, the DNA is TGTGCCAGCTTGTCCTCTTCCCCGAGGGGGCCCGCTACCATGAACACTGAAGCTTTCTTT. It yields the protein CASLSSSPRGPATMNTEAFF.

CDR3 coding DNA: TGTGCCAGCAGCCAAGGGTCAGACACCATCCCTAGCACAGATACGCAGTATTTT. As protein: CASSQGSDTIPSTDTQYF. The rearrangement joins TRBV4-2 to TRBJ2-3; D is unclear. The V end was cut by 1 base, the J end by 0 bases, with 17 bases between. This CDR3 contains 18 residues. CDR1 is LGHNA, CDR2 YNFKEQ, per germline.

The rearrangement uses TRBV10-1 and TRBJ1-2; TRBD1 agrees at 8 bases. Germline loops: CDR1 WNHNN, CDR2 SYGVQD (reference sequence). This CDR3 region has 12 residues. V shed 4 bases, J shed 5 bases, and the junction held 0 bases outside the gene matches. The CDR3 loop is CASSGQGYGYTF. CDR3 DNA sequence: TGCGCCAGCAGTGGACAGGGGTATGGCTACACCTTC.

The genes are TRBV6-1 and TRBJ1-4; D unresolved. This CDR3 spans 13 amino acids. CDR1 and CDR2 from the germline V gene are MNHNS and SASEGT. V was cut by 5 bases and J by 5 bases, with 9 bases left in between. CDR3 nucleotides: TGTGCCAGCAGTATGACAAGGAATGAAAAACTGTTTTTT. Its translation is CASSMTRNEKLFF.

V and J are TRBV10-2 and TRBJ2-7; 7 bases align to TRBD2. Losses at the gene ends were 10 bases for V and 2 bases for J; bases not matched to a gene: 11. From germline, CDR1 is WSHSY and CDR2 SAAADI. CDR3 length: 14 residues. The CDR3 reads CATAMPGGAYEQYF. DNA of the CDR3: TGCGCCACCGCTATGCCGGGGGGTGCCTACGAGCAGTACTTC.

The V gene is TRBV29-1, the J gene TRBJ1-2, with D unresolved. Germline CDR1 is SQVTM and CDR2 is ANQGSEA. The CDR3 length is 13 residues. Trimming took off 3 bases at V and 5 bases at J, with 13 bases between the two ends. CDR3 region: CSVDLGGVYGYTF. CDR3 DNA: TGCAGCGTTGACTTGGGCGGGGTTTATGGCTACACCTTC.

This clone was recorded once. The rearrangement uses TRBV5-1 and TRBJ2-7, with TRBD2 identical over 8 bases. This CDR3 region has 15 residues. Germline loops: CDR1 SGHRS, CDR2 YFSETQ. Germline trimming cut 1 base from V and 5 bases from J; bases unmatched to any gene: 8. The DNA for the CDR3 is TGCGCCAGCAGCTTGTGGGGTAGCGGGGAAAACGAGCAGTACTTC. Its protein is CASSLWGSGENEQYF.

The chain employs TRBV5-1 and TRBJ1-2; D is ambiguous. Trimming took 4 bases from V and 4 from J, leaving 11 bases between them. CDR1 and CDR2 (germline): SGHRS, YFSETQ. The CDR3 sequence is 13 residues long. CDR3 in DNA: TGCGCCAGCAGCACGGACGGACTCTATGGCTACACCTTC. This encodes CASSTDGLYGYTF.

The chain couples TRBV7-2 to TRBJ2-1, with 12 bases lining up with TRBD2. The ends lost 5 bases at V and 2 bases at J; junction bases unmatched: 7. CDR1 and CDR2 from the germline V gene are SGHTA and FQGNSA. CDR3 length: 17 amino acids. The CDR3 nucleotides read TGTGCCAGCAGCACGCGGACTAGCGGGGTCACCTACAATGAGCAGTTCTTC. This gives the protein CASSTRTSGVTYNEQFF.

This chain uses TRBV15 with TRBJ2-5; TRBD2 agrees at 8 bases. The CDR3 sequence is 16 residues long. J was trimmed by 5 bases and V by 1 base; bases with no gene match: 9. Germline CDR1 is LNHNV and CDR2 is YYDKDF (reference sequence). Written as DNA, the CDR3 is TGTGCCACCAGCAGAGTATTCGGGACTAGTGGGGAGACCCAGTACTTC. Translated, it gives CATSRVFGTSGETQYF.

The chain combines TRBV5-1 with TRBJ2-5; no definite D call. The V end was cut by 2 bases, the J end by 2 bases, with 10 bases between. CDR3 length equals 14 residues. The germline V gene encodes CDR1 SGHRS and CDR2 YFSETQ. CDR3 sequence reads: CASSFLGGQETQYF. The CDR3 coding sequence is TGCGCCAGCAGCTTTCTAGGTGGACAAGAGACCCAGTACTTC.

The chain is built from TRBV28 and TRBJ1-2; 7 bases match TRBD1. Unmatched junction bases numbered 18, after V lost 5 bases and J lost 0 bases. The length of the CDR3 is 19 residues. Germline CDR1 and CDR2: MDHEN and SYDVKM. The CDR3 loop reads CASSTTSLGRQGANYGYTF. In nucleotides, the CDR3 is TGTGCCAGCAGTACTACGTCCCTCGGGCGACAGGGAGCTAACTATGGCTACACCTTC.

The CDR3 nucleotides read TGTGCCAGCAAACGGGGCCAAGAGACCCAGTACTTC. Translated, it gives CASKRGQETQYF. The gene calls are TRBV2 and TRBJ2-5; the D gene is possibly TRBD2 (5 bases). The CDR3 covers 12 residues. Germline CDR1 reads SNHLY; CDR2 reads FYNNEI. V lost 7 bases and J lost 1, with 7 bases in between.

The V call is TRBV6-5, the J call TRBJ1-3; tentatively, D is TRBD1 (6 bases). The CDR3 covers 15 residues. V was clipped by 6 bases and J by 0 bases, with 12 bases between them. Looked up from germline, CDR1 is MNHEY and CDR2 is SVGAGI. The CDR3 DNA is TGTGCCAGCAGGGCGGACAGTAACTCTGGAAACACCATATATTTT. As protein: CASRADSNSGNTIYF.

The chain carries TRBV5-5 and TRBJ1-5, with a possible D match to TRBD1 (6 bases). The V end lost 4 bases, the J end lost 0 bases, and 11 bases lay between the germline ends. The CDR3 is 15 amino acids. The germline V gene has CDR1 SGHKS and CDR2 YYEKEE (reference sequence). The CDR3 loop reads CASSPNRDSNQPQHF. The CDR3 DNA is TGTGCCAGCAGCCCAAACAGGGATAGCAATCAGCCCCAGCATTTT.

The chain joins TRBV6-1 to TRBJ2-7; 7 bases fit TRBD1. The CDR3 runs to 12 residues. Germline CDR1 MNHNS, CDR2 SASEGT. The V gene end was trimmed by 8 bases and the J gene end by 2 bases; junction bases not matched to a gene: 3. CDR3: CASDRAPYEQYF. The CDR3 DNA is TGTGCCAGCGACAGGGCGCCCTACGAGCAGTACTTC.

For the CDR3, the DNA is TGTGCCTCTTCCCCCGGGACACAGAACACTGAAGCTTTCTTT. Protein: CASSPGTQNTEAFF. The chain is built from TRBV10-3 and TRBJ1-1, with a tentative D call TRBD1 (6 bases). The CDR3 is 14 residues long. Germline values: CDR1 ENHRY, CDR2 SYGVKD. The V and J ends lost 11 bases and 1 base respectively, with 17 bases between them.

This chain connects TRBV30 to TRBJ2-2; weak D call: TRBD1 (6 bases). V lost 3 bases to trimming and J lost 2 bases, with 10 bases between them. CDR3 size: 14 residues. Germline V gene data show CDR1 as GTSNPN and CDR2 as SVGIG (reference sequence). CDR3 coding DNA: TGTGCCTGGAGGCCGACAGGAAACACCGGGGAGCTGTTTTTT. This sequence encodes CAWRPTGNTGELFF. The whole variable domain, remainder taken from reference TRBV30 and TRBJ2-2, is SQTIHQWPATLVQPVGSPLSLECTVEGTSNPNLYWYRQAAGRGLQLLFYSVGIGQISSEVPQNLSASRPQDRQFILSSKKLLLSDSGFYLCAWRPTGNTGELFFGEGSRLTVL.

This sequence joins TRBV27 and TRBJ1-6; D unclear. CDR1 is MNHEY, CDR2 SMNVEV, per germline (reference sequence). The CDR3 spans 14 residues. Trimming cost V 6 bases and J 9 bases, with 15 bases left between them. The CDR3 region has the DNA TGTGCCAGCAGGGGAGGGATCACGGTTTCACCCCTCCACTTT. Protein product: CASRGGITVSPLHF.

The chain couples TRBV28 to TRBJ1-4, with D perhaps matching TRBD1 (5 bases). The CDR3 has 15 amino acids. CDR1 and CDR2 (germline): MDHEN, SYDVKM. Between the trimmed V and J ends, which lost 1 base and 0 bases, there was a span of 6 bases. CDR3 amino acids: CASSLLTATNEKLFF. The CDR3 DNA reads as TGTGCCAGCAGTTTATTGACAGCAACTAATGAAAAACTGTTTTTT.

This clone was recorded once. The V call is TRBV25-1, the J call TRBJ1-2; weak D call: TRBD1 (6 bases). CDR1 is MGHDK and CDR2 is SYGVNS in the germline V gene. The CDR3 runs to 14 residues. Trimming took off 6 bases at V and 4 bases at J, with 15 bases between the two ends. The CDR3 sequence: CASSEGGRFYGYTF. Here the CDR3 DNA reads TGTGCCAGCAGCGAGGGGGGGCGATTCTATGGCTACACCTTC.

The chain links TRBV15 to TRBJ2-7; weak D call: TRBD1 (6 bases). Trimming pared 6 bases from V and 3 bases from J, leaving 15 bases between. The CDR3 is 14 residues long. Per the germline V gene, CDR1 is LNHNV and CDR2 is YYDKDF (reference sequence). The CDR3 bases are TGTGCCACCAGGTTAACAGGGACAAGCTACGAGCAGTACTTC. Encoded protein: CATRLTGTSYEQYF.

The rearrangement uses TRBV19 and TRBJ1-1; D is unclear. Germline-derived CDR1 and CDR2 are LNHDA and SQIVND (reference sequence). Trimming removed 7 bases at V and 4 bases at J, with 13 bases between. CDR3 length: 13 residues. As DNA, the CDR3 is TGTGCCAGTATTGGGGAGGGTGGCACTGAAGCTTTCTTT. Translated, it gives CASIGEGGTEAFF.

In this sample, this clone turned up once. CDR3 bases: TGTGCCAGCAGCTTAGGGCAGGCTGCAACTAATGAAAAACTGTTTTTT. Translated: CASSLGQAATNEKLFF. The chain has TRBV7-6 and TRBJ1-4; D call uncertain. The CDR3 sequence is 16 residues long. Germline loops: CDR1 SGHVS, CDR2 FNYEAQ. The V end lost 1 base, the J end lost 0 bases, and 9 bases lay between the germline ends.